This T cell receptor (beta chain) was found in a study of T cell repertoires in cytomegalovirus infection. Trimming pared 6 bases from V and 2 bases from J, leaving 17 bases between. The CDR3 is 15 amino acids. Germline V CDR1 and CDR2: MNHNS, SASEGT. TCRdb called the reads again in MiXCR, with one record for every CDR3 protein. The sample has 450,000 to 600,000 distinct CDR3 sequences, under 55% seen once; the top ten hold approximately 40%. This clonotype showed up just a few times. Its specificity is unknown. The clonotype comes from a human donor in good health (CMV status not recorded). Some clones in this sample may be carry-over from other donors' samples. The V and J genes are TRBV6-1 and TRBJ2-7; D may be TRBD1 or TRBD2 (6 bases each). The starting material was cultured PBMCs, obtained from culture after CMV antigen stimulation. In DNA, the CDR3 is TGTGCCAGCAGGGGGGGCCTCGAGACCCCCTACGAGCAGTACTTC. It is translated as CASRGGLETPYEQYF.